Following are 21 T cell receptor beta chains from one sample sequenced in a study of Ad26.COV2.S vaccination and SARS-CoV-2 variants. Indicated treatment: around 19 received Ad26.COV2.S at low or high dose, single or two shots; about five received placebo; per-sample allocation not given. The samples date from day 63 after the first vaccine or placebo injection. Only in-frame clones appear in the TCRdb table, and some are missing; sequencing was by immunoSEQ multiplex PCR. The table lists about 410,000 clones, approximately 89% of them singletons. The material was peripheral blood, obtained in a trial of Ad26.COV2.S vaccine versus placebo. The receptors were sampled from a person between 18 and 60 years old who received the Ad26.COV2.S COVID-19 vaccine or a placebo.

The chain couples TRBV5-1 to TRBJ1-3; D possibly corresponds to TRBD1 (5 bases). The germline CDR1 and CDR2 sequences are SGHRS and YFSETQ. The CDR3 consists of 19 residues. The germline V and J ends were trimmed by 5 bases and 4 bases, with 28 bases remaining between them. For the CDR3, the DNA is TGCGCCAGCAGTTTTGACCAGTCTTCCGGGACGCCCCCCGGAAACACCATATATTTT. It encodes CASSFDQSSGTPPGNTIYF.

The chain is built from TRBV6-6 and TRBJ2-1; D may be TRBD1 (6 bases). The germline CDR1 and CDR2 sequences are MNHNY and SVGAGI (reference sequence). This CDR3 comprises 12 residues. Deletions cut 2 bases from V and 10 bases from J, with 9 bases between. In DNA form, the CDR3 reads TGTGCCAGCAGTTACGGGGGCGCGGAGCAGTTCTTC. Translation gives CASSYGGAEQFF.

The V gene is TRBV11-2, the J gene TRBJ1-3, with 9 bases fitting TRBD1. Germline assignment: CDR1 SGHAT and CDR2 FQNNGV. The CDR3 contains 15 residues. With V trimmed by 3 bases and J by 1 base, 1 base remained unmatched. CDR3 sequence: CASSLDRGSGNTIYF. The CDR3 DNA reads TGTGCCAGCAGCTTGGACAGGGGATCTGGAAACACCATATATTTT.

The rearrangement joins TRBV6-2 or TRBV6-3 to TRBJ2-2; D may be TRBD1 (5 bases). This CDR3 spans 16 amino acids. Trimming stripped 0 bases from V and 0 bases from J, with 8 bases between. CDR1 and CDR2 (germline): MNHEY, SVGEGT. CDR3 DNA sequence: TGTGCCAGCAGTTACTCGGGGCTAACGAACACCGGGGAGCTGTTTTTT. The encoded protein is CASSYSGLTNTGELFF.

This chain uses TRBV20-1 with TRBJ1-1; tentatively, D is TRBD1 (5 bases). Germline CDR1 and CDR2: DFQATT and SNEGSKA (reference sequence). The CDR3 is made up of 13 amino acids. V lost 3 bases and J 3 bases, leaving 11 bases between the germline ends. The CDR3 sequence: CSASLGPDTEAFF. The CDR3 region has the DNA TGCAGTGCTAGTTTGGGACCAGACACTGAAGCTTTCTTT.

The rearrangement joins TRBV2 to TRBJ2-7; 10 bases map to TRBD1. The V gene's germline CDR1 is SNHLY and CDR2 FYNNEI. After removal of 9 bases from V and 12 bases from J, the junction contained 11 bases not matched to a gene. The CDR3 totals 12 residues. This chain's CDR3 is CASGQGDPVRYF. Here the CDR3 DNA reads TGTGCCAGTGGACAGGGGGATCCTGTTCGGTACTTC.

The chain uses TRBV4-2 and TRBJ2-2, with TRBD2 matching 11 bases. The ends lost 5 bases at V and 6 bases at J; junction bases unmatched: 14. The CDR3 totals 18 residues. Germline V gives CDR1 LGHNA, CDR2 YNFKEQ. CDR3 in amino acids: CASSSSTNSGRAAGELFF. In DNA, the CDR3 is TGTGCCAGCAGCTCCTCAACCAATAGCGGGAGGGCCGCCGGGGAGCTGTTTTTT.

This rearrangement joins TRBV6-6 to TRBJ1-2, with 7 bases lining up with TRBD1. Germline V gene sequence: CDR1 MNHNY, CDR2 SVGAGI (reference sequence). The CDR3 is made up of 14 amino acids. J lost 1 base, V lost 4 bases, and 3 bases had no gene match. CDR3 in amino acids: CASSSAGGNYGYTF. The CDR3 DNA reads TGTGCCAGCAGTTCCGCAGGGGGTAACTATGGCTACACCTTC.

The CDR3 coding sequence is TGCGCCAGCAGCCAATTAGCGGGAGGCTACAATGAGCAGTTCTTC. Translation gives CASSQLAGGYNEQFF. The chain has TRBV5-1 and TRBJ2-1; 10 nucleotides line up with TRBD2. In germline, CDR1 is SGHRS, CDR2 YFSETQ. CDR3 length equals 15 residues. V lost 4 bases, J lost 3 bases, and 4 bases stayed unmatched. Together with reference TRBV5-1 and TRBJ2-1, the CDR3 gives the full variable domain: KAGVTQTPRYLIKTRGQQVTLSCSPISGHRSVSWYQQTPGQGLQFLFEYFSETQRNKGNFPGRFSGRQFSNSRSEMNVSTLELGDSALYLCASSQLAGGYNEQFFGPGTRLTVL.

The chain recombines TRBV25-1 with TRBJ1-2, with a weak D call TRBD1 (6 bases). This CDR3 is 15 amino acids long. Germline V lookup: CDR1 MGHDK, CDR2 SYGVNS. V lost 6 bases and J lost 5, with 19 bases in between. The CDR3 here is CASRGADKGLYGYTF. CDR3 coding DNA: TGTGCCAGCAGGGGGGCGGACAAAGGACTGTATGGCTACACCTTC.

This clone has just one count. The rearrangement links TRBV7-3 to TRBJ2-2, with 11 bases lining up with TRBD2. Germline V gives CDR1 SGHTA, CDR2 FQGTGA. The CDR3 loop spans 17 amino acids. Unmatched junction bases numbered 7, after V lost 1 base and J lost 6 bases. The CDR3 nucleotides are TGTGCCAGCAGCTTAATGTCCCTAGCGGGAGGTTCCGGGGAGCTGTTTTTT. It encodes CASSLMSLAGGSGELFF.

CDR3 region: CSVGPAGDLYNEQFF. In DNA, the CDR3 is TGCAGCGTTGGCCCAGCGGGAGACCTTTACAATGAGCAGTTCTTC. This chain links TRBV29-1 with TRBJ2-1, with 8 bases lining up with TRBD2. J gave up 4 bases and V 4 bases, and 9 bases lay outside the gene matches. The CDR3 is 15 residues long. Germline loops: CDR1 SQVTM, CDR2 ANQGSEA.

The rearrangement uses TRBV30 and TRBJ1-6, with a weak D call TRBD1 (5 bases). Germline V lookup: CDR1 GTSNPN, CDR2 SVGIG (reference sequence). Trimming shortened V by 7 bases and J by 7 bases, and 17 bases separated the two germline ends. The CDR3 spans 14 residues. The CDR3 nucleotides read TGTGCCTCTAGTAGGGACTCGACGAATTCACCCCTCCACTTT. Its translation is CASSRDSTNSPLHF.

The chain combines TRBV4-1 with TRBJ1-2, with TRBD1 matching 11 bases. There are 16 residues in the CDR3. Germline V lookup: CDR1 MGHRA, CDR2 YSYEKL. With 1 base clipped from V and 0 bases from J, the junction kept 1 base outside the gene matches. The CDR3 sequence is CASSQGTGGANYGYTF. Here the CDR3 DNA reads TGCGCCAGCAGCCAAGGGACAGGGGGCGCTAACTATGGCTACACCTTC.

V usage is TRBV6-5 and J usage is TRBJ2-7; 13 bases map to TRBD2. The CDR3 sequence is 15 residues long. Germline V CDR1 and CDR2: MNHEY, SVGAGI. V lost 8 bases and J lost 5; bases outside the gene matches: 9. The CDR3 coding sequence is TGTGCCAGCTCCGGACTAGCGGGAGCTGTCGACGAGCAGTACTTC. As protein: CASSGLAGAVDEQYF.

The genes are TRBV28 and TRBJ2-7; D unresolved. V dropped 2 bases and J dropped 6 bases, with 5 bases sitting between them. The CDR3 loop spans 11 amino acids. Germline loops: CDR1 MDHEN, CDR2 SYDVKM. Here the CDR3 reads CASSLMREQYF. Here the CDR3 DNA reads TGTGCCAGCAGTTTAATGCGCGAGCAGTACTTC.

There are a few counts of this clone. The rearrangement links TRBV28 to TRBJ1-6; 8 bases align to TRBD1. Germline V gives CDR1 MDHEN, CDR2 SYDVKM. The CDR3 runs 14 residues. The CDR3 region has the DNA TGTGCGGTACACAGGGGGTTTAATAATTCACCCCTCCACTTT. Amino acid sequence: CAVHRGFNNSPLHF. The full variable domain, with the rest looked up from reference TRBV28 and TRBJ1-6, is DVKVTQSSRYLVKRTGEKVFLECVQDMDHENMFWYRQDPGLGLRLIYFSYDVKMKEKGDIPEGYSVSREKKERFSLILESASTNQTSMYLCAVHRGFNNSPLHFGNGTRLTVT.

This clone was counted only a few times. V usage is TRBV7-9 and J usage is TRBJ1-1; TRBD1 might be the D (5 bases). V was cut by 3 bases and J by 5 bases, with 13 bases left in between. The germline CDR1 and CDR2 sequences are SEHNR and FQNEAQ (reference sequence). CDR3 size: 14 residues. The CDR3 loop reads CASSFLGEGTEAFF. The CDR3 DNA sequence: TGTGCCAGCAGCTTCTTAGGGGAGGGAACTGAAGCTTTCTTT.

This sequence joins TRBV7-2 and TRBJ2-1; D remains unclear. Germline CDR1 and CDR2: SGHTA and FQGNSA. Trimming shortened V by 2 bases and J by 9 bases, and 14 bases separated the two germline ends. CDR3 length equals 14 residues. Here the CDR3 reads CASSLSLGTGEQFF. CDR3 nucleotides: TGTGCCAGCAGCTTATCACTGGGTACGGGTGAGCAGTTCTTC.

This rearrangement joins TRBV11-2 to TRBJ2-1; D ambiguous. V was shortened by 5 bases and J by 6 bases, with 14 bases between the two germline ends. Germline V gives CDR1 SGHAT, CDR2 FQNNGV. There are 14 residues in the CDR3. Here the CDR3 DNA reads TGTGCCAGCAGCCCCCCGGCTAACCGCAATGAGCAGTTCTTC. Amino acid sequence: CASSPPANRNEQFF.

The genes are TRBV11-3 and TRBJ2-1; 7 bases fit TRBD2. Germline trimming cut 0 bases from V and 6 bases from J; bases unmatched to any gene: 11. The CDR3 consists of 17 residues. Germline V lookup: CDR1 SGHNT, CDR2 YENEEA. The CDR3 DNA is TGTGCCAGCAGCTTAGATTTAGGTGGGAGGGCGACCAATGAGCAGTTCTTC. As protein: CASSLDLGGRATNEQFF.